This note documents a single T cell receptor (beta chain) sequence. Its antigen is currently unknown. This CDR3 spans 15 amino acids. These data come from a study of monozygotic twins with inflammatory bowel disease. General study points: Twins with IBD were found to have lower TCRbeta diversity (inverse Simpson) than healthy co-twins.

From the 5' RACE reads, TCRdb lists one entry per CDR3 protein and no DNA. Its clone listing holds fewer than 400,000 distinct CDR3 sequences. The sequenced material came from blood. The V gene is TRBV12-3 or TRBV12-4, the J gene TRBJ1-6; the TRBD1 assignment by TCRdb is unverifiable without DNA. This receptor was taken from a human donor with ulcerative colitis or Crohn's disease, or a healthy co-twin of an affected twin (not recorded which). The CDR3 loop reads CASSLGQGGNSPLHF.